One and the same sample provided the 5 T cell receptor beta chains below, sequenced in a study of post-analysis software for immune sequencing data. Study results and limitations: Patients carried several TRBV segments more frequently than controls did, and TRBV5-6, TRBV5-1 and TRBV20-1 were among them.

The antigens for these receptors are not known. Unique molecular identifiers featured in each of the TCR beta cDNA libraries. TCRdb ran MiXCR on the PCR reads and lists one entry per CDR3 protein. Altogether 350,000 to 500,000 distinct CDR3 sequences are present, 35% to 45% being singletons, with the ten largest covering 7.5% to 8.5%. Sequencing was done on a sample of blood. The origin of the receptors is a girl aged 2 to 10 with multiple sclerosis.

The genes are TRBV10-3 and TRBJ2-1; a weak D match, TRBD1 (6 bases). The CDR3 spans 15 residues. Per the germline V gene, CDR1 is ENHRY and CDR2 is SYGVKD. V was cut by 8 bases and J by 2 bases, with 16 bases left in between. The CDR3 coding sequence is TGTGCCATCTGGCGGATGCAGGGGACCTACAATGAGCAGTTCTTC. It specifies CAIWRMQGTYNEQFF.

The rearrangement uses TRBV28 and TRBJ2-7; TRBD2 aligns across 10 bases. Trimming removed 6 bases from V and 3 bases from J; junction bases left unmatched: 5. This CDR3 is 14 amino acids long. Per the germline V gene, CDR1 is MDHEN and CDR2 is SYDVKM. Here the CDR3 DNA reads TGTGCCAGCAGAACCGGGACTAGCGTCTACGAGCAGTACTTC. It specifies CASRTGTSVYEQYF.

The rearrangement joins TRBV7-8 to TRBJ2-1; tentative D call: TRBD2 (5 bases). CDR3 length: 17 residues. CDR1 and CDR2 (germline): SGHVS, FQNEAQ. Trimming shortened V by 1 base and J by 0 bases, and 13 bases separated the two germline ends. The CDR3 loop reads CASSLGSAASSYNEQFF. For the CDR3, the DNA is TGTGCCAGCAGCTTAGGCTCAGCGGCCAGCTCCTACAATGAGCAGTTCTTC.

This clonotype was found a few times. The chain uses TRBV27 and TRBJ1-2, with a weak D call TRBD1 (5 bases). The CDR3 extends over 14 amino acids. Germline V gives CDR1 MNHEY, CDR2 SMNVEV (reference sequence). The V and J ends lost 8 bases and 4 bases respectively, with 17 bases between them. The CDR3 coding sequence is TGTGCCAGCCGGACAAGGGAGTACGGCTATGGCTACACCTTC. It yields the protein CASRTREYGYGYTF.

V is TRBV12-3 or TRBV12-4 and J is TRBJ2-4; 8 bases are shared with TRBD1. V dropped 6 bases and J dropped 0; count of bases not matched to a gene: 7. This CDR3 has 16 residues. Here the CDR3 reads CASRATGAIAKNIQYF. The DNA of the CDR3 is TGTGCCAGCAGGGCGACAGGGGCTATAGCCAAAAACATTCAGTACTTC.